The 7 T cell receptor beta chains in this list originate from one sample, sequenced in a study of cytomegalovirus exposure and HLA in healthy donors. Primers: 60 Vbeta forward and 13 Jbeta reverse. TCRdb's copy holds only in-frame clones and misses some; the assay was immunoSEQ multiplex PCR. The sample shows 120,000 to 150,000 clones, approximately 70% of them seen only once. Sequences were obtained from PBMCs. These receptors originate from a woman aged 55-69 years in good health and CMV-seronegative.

The CDR3 DNA follows: TGTGCCAGCAGTGGTCTCACTAATGAAAAACTGTTTTTT. Protein product: CASSGLTNEKLFF. The chain uses TRBV2 and TRBJ1-4; no clear D gene. This CDR3 spans 13 amino acids. Trimming shortened V by 4 bases and J by 2 bases, and 5 bases separated the two germline ends. Germline V CDR1 and CDR2: SNHLY, FYNNEI.

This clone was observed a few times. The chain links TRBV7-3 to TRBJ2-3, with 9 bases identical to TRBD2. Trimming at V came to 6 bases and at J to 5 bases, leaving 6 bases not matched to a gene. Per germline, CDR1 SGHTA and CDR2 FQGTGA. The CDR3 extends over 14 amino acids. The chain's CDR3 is CASSMAGGRDTQYF. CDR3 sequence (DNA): TGTGCCAGCAGTATGGCGGGGGGGAGAGATACGCAGTATTTT.

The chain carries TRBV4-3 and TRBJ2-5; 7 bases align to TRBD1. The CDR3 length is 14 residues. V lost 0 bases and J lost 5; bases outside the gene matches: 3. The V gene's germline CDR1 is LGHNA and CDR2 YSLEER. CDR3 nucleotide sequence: TGCGCCAGCAGCCAAGATACAGGGGTGGAGACCCAGTACTTC. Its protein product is CASSQDTGVETQYF.

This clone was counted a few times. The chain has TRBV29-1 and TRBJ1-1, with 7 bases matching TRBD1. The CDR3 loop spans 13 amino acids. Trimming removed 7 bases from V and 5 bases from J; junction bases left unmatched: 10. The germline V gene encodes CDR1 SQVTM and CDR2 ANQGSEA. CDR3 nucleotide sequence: TGCAGCGGGGAGACAGGGCCCCCGACTGAAGCTTTCTTT. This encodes CSGETGPPTEAFF.

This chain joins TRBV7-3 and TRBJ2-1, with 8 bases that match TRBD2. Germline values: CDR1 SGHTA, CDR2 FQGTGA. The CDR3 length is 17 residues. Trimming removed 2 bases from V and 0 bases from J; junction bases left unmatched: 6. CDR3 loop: CASSLEVSGSSYNEQFF. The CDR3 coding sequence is TGTGCCAGCAGCTTAGAAGTCAGCGGGAGCTCCTACAATGAGCAGTTCTTC.

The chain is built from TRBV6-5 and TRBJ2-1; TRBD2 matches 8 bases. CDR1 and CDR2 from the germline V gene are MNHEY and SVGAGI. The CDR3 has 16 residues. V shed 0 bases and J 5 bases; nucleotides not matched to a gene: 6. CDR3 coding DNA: TGTGCCAGCAGTTACTCGACAGTAGCGGGACACAATGAGCAGTTCTTC. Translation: CASSYSTVAGHNEQFF.

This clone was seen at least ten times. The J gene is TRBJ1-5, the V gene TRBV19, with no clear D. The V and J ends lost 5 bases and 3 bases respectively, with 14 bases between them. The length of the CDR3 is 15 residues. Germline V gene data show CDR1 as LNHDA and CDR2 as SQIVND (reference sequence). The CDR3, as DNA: TGTGCCAGTAGTCTGAGTCGGAGGAACAATCAGCCCCAGCATTTT. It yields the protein CASSLSRRNNQPQHF.